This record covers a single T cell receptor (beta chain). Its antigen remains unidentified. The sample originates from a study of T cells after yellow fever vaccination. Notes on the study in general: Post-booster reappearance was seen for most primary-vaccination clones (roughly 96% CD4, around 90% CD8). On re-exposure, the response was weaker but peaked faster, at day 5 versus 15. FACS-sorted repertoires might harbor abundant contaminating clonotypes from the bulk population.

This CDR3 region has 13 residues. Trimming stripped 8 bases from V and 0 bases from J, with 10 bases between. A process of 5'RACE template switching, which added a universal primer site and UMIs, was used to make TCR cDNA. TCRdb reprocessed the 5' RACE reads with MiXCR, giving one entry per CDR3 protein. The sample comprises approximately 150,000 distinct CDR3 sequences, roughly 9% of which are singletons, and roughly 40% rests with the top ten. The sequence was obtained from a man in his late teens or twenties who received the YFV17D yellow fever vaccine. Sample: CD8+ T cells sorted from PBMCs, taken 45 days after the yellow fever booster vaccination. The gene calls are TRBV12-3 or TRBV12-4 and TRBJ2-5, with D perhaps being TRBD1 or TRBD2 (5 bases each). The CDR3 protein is CASRDPYQETQYF. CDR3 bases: TGTGCCAGCCGGGACCCGTACCAAGAGACCCAGTACTTC.